The present entry profiles one T cell receptor (beta chain) with its context. The data derive from a study of T-cell reconstitution after alpha-beta-depleted transplantation in children. For TCRbeta, the library was prepared with unique molecular identifiers. MiXCR was run by TCRdb on the PCR reads, yielding one entry per CDR3 protein. The sample includes 530,000 or so distinct CDR3 sequences, roughly 27% seen only once; the top ten take approximately 39%. The germline CDR1 and CDR2 sequences are SGHRS and YFSETQ. J was trimmed by 4 bases and V by 7 bases; bases with no gene match: 7. The CDR3 totals 13 residues.

The chain joins TRBV5-1 to TRBJ2-7; 8 bases fit TRBD2. The source of this sequence is a boy under three years old with Wiskott-Aldrich syndrome, due to receive a stem cell transplant. Source: PBMCs, taken before TCRalphabeta/CD19-depleted stem cell transplant. CDR3 sequence: CASGTGGPYEQYF. As DNA, the CDR3 is TGCGCCAGCGGGACGGGAGGGCCTTACGAGCAGTACTTC.